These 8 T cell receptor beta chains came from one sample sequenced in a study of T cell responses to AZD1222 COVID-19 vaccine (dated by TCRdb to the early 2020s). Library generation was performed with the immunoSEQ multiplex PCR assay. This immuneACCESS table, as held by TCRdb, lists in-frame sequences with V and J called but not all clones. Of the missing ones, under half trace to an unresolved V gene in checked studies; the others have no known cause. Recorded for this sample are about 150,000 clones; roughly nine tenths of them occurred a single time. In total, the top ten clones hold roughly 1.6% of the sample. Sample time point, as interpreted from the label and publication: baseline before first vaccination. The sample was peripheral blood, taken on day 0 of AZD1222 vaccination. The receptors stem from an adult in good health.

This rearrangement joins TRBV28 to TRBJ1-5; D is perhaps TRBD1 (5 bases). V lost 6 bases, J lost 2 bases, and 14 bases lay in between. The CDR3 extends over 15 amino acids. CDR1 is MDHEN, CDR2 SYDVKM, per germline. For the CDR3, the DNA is TGTGCCAGCAGCCCTGGGGGGGTGGGCAATCAGCCCCAGCATTTT. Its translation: CASSPGGVGNQPQHF.

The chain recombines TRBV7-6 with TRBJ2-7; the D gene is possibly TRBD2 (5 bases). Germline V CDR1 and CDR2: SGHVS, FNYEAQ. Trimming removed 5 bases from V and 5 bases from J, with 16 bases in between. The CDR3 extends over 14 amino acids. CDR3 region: CASSRRSGRNEQYF. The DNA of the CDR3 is TGTGCCAGCAGCAGACGGAGCGGTAGGAACGAGCAGTACTTC.

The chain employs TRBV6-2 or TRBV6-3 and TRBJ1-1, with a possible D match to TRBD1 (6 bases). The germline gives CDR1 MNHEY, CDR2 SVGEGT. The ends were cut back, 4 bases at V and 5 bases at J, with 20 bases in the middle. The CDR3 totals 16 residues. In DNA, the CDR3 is TGTGCCAGCAGTTCCACGAGGGACACTTGGGGGACTGAAGCTTTCTTT. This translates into CASSSTRDTWGTEAFF.

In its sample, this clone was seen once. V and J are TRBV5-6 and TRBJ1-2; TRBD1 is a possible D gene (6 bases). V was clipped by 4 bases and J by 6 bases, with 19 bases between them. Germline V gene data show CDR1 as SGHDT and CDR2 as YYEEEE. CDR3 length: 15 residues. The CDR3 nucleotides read TGTGCCAGCAGCCTACTTTCAGGGGTTTTGGATGGCTACACCTTC. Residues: CASSLLSGVLDGYTF.

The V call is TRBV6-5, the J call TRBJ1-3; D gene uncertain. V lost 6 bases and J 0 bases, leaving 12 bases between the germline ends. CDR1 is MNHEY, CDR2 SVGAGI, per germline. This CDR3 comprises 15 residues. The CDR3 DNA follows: TGTGCCAGCAGACGTACAGTAAGCTCTGGAAACACCATATATTTT. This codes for CASRRTVSSGNTIYF.

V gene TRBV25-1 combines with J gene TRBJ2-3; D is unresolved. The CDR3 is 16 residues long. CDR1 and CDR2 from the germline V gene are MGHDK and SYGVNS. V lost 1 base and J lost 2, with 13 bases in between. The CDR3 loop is CASSEFNRPNTDTQYF. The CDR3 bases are TGTGCCAGCAGTGAATTCAACAGACCCAACACAGATACGCAGTATTTT.

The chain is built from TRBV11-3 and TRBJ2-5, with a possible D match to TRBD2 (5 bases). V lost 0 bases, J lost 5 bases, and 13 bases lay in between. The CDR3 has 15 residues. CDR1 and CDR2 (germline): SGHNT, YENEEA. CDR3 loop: CASSLERGQTETQYF. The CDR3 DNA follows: TGTGCCAGCAGCTTAGAAAGAGGGCAGACGGAGACCCAGTACTTC. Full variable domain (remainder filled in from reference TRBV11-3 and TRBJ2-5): EAGVVQSPRYKIIEKKQPVAFWCNPISGHNTLYWYLQNLGQGPELLIRYENEEAVDDSQLPKDRFSAERLKGVDSTLKIQPAELGDSAVYLCASSLERGQTETQYFGPGTRLLVL.

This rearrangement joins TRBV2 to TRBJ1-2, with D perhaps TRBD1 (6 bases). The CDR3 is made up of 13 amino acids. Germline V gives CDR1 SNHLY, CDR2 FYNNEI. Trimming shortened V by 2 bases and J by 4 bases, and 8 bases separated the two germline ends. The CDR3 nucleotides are TGTGCCAGCAGTGAAAACAGGGCCTATGGCTACACCTTC. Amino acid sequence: CASSENRAYGYTF.